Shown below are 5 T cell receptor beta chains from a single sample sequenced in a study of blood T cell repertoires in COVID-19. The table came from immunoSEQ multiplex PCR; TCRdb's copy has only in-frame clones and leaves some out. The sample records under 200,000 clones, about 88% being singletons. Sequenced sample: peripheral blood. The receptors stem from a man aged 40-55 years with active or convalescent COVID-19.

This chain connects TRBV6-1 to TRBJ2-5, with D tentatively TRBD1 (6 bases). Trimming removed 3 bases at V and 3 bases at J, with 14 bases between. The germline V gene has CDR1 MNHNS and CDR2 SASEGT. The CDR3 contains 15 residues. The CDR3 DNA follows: TGTGCCAGCAGTGACCTCGGGACACCCAAAGAGACCCAGTACTTC. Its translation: CASSDLGTPKETQYF.

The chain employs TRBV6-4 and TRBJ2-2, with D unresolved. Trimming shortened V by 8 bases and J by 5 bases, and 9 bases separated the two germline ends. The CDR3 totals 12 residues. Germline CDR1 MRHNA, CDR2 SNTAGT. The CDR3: CASGPGTGELFF. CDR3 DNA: TGTGCCAGCGGCCCCGGGACCGGGGAGCTGTTTTTT.

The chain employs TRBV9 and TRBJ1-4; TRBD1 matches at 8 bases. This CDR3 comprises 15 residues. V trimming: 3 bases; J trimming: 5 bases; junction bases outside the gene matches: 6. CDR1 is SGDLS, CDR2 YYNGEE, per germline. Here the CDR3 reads CASSAATGGNEKLFF. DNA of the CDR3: TGTGCCAGCAGCGCAGCTACAGGGGGAAATGAAAAACTGTTTTTT.

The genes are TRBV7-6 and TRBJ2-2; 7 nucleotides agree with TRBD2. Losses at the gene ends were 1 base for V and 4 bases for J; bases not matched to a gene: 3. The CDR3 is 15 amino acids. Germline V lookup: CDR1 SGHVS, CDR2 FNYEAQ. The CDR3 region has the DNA TGTGCCAGCAGCTTAGATGGGGGGGTCACCGGGGAGCTGTTTTTT. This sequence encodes CASSLDGGVTGELFF.

CDR3 coding DNA: TGTGCCAGTAGTACTGGGGACAGGGCAAACGCGAACACCGGGGAGCTGTTTTTT. It codes for CASSTGDRANANTGELFF. The rearrangement links TRBV19 to TRBJ2-2; TRBD1 aligns across 9 bases. V was pared by 4 bases and J by 0 bases, with 9 bases of the junction left unmatched. The V gene's germline CDR1 is LNHDA and CDR2 SQIVND (reference sequence). The CDR3 totals 18 residues.